This T cell receptor beta chain comes out of a study of T cells in Graves' hyperthyroidism and ophthalmopathy (dated by TCRdb to between 2018 and 2021). For the wider study: Peripheral blood was sampled at the time of initial diagnosis, prior to any treatment. To identify TCR V-J signatures that set the groups apart, the researchers used a discovery cohort of 100 or so patients, made up of 40 to 45 with Graves' ophthalmopathy and 55 to 65 with stable Graves' hyperthyroidism. An independent validation cohort of 18 to 20 hyperthyroidism patients and about 15 patients who later progressed to ophthalmopathy tested prospective prediction of ophthalmopathy. The approximately 97 discovery patients were randomly divided into training and test sets at a 7:3 ratio. Thyroid tissue and blood T-cell repertoires from several Graves' hyperthyroidism patients were also compared in the study. After sampling, hyperthyroidism patients received methimazole starting at 30 mg daily, and ophthalmopathy patients received high-dose intravenous methylprednisolone. According to the paper, TCR Vbeta CDR3 sequencing was carried out on over 130 peripheral blood samples, which came from approximately 41 ophthalmopathy, 70 to 80 hyperthyroidism and approximately 17 progressor patients.

Study-wide conclusions, independent of this receptor: Sample size was not statistically predetermined, and investigators were not blinded to group allocation. In validation, the model predicted progression to ophthalmopathy with around 71% sensitivity and 72% to 85% specificity, a median of approximately 6.5 months before onset. Most expanded thyroid clonotypes (frequency above 0.001) were also detected in blood, a finding suggesting that blood repertoires may reflect thyroid immune responses. In cross-validation, a model built on a 13 V-J signature told ophthalmopathy apart from stable hyperthyroidism with about 90% sensitivity and roughly 81% specificity, and in testing the same model reached 80%/75%.

With respect to this clonotype: This clone's antigen is unknown. No base qualities exist here, and no much larger clone lies one base off it.

In the germline V gene, CDR1 corresponds to SNHLY and CDR2 to FYNNEI. The CDR3 covers 15 residues, taking in both the cysteine and the phenylalanine. Left in the record is the CDR3 DNA by itself, 45 bases read in frame from the first base. Trimming leaves V shorter by 3 bases and J shorter by 5 bases, with the junction holding 5 bases beyond the gene matches. In the ophthalmopathy patients, disease was moderately to severely active, with a Clinical Activity Score of 3 or more, a NOSPECS grade of 4 or more, and a duration of less than 3 months. Patients with uncontrolled infections, other autoimmune diseases, pregnancy or lactation were excluded. Diagnoses relied on clinical symptoms, serum thyroxine and TRAb, thyroid ultrasound and orbital computed tomography. Ficoll-Paque density gradient centrifugation was used to isolate PBMCs from about 10 ml of fresh peripheral blood. Trizol reagent was used to extract total RNA, and RNA quality was then checked on an Agilent 2100 Bioanalyzer.

The TCR beta CDR3 regions were amplified from RNA transcripts. The first round of RT-PCR for the TCR CDR3 was performed with the HTBI primer set and the Qiagen OneStep RT-PCR kit. A second multiplex PCR round built the libraries, followed by size selection and purification. Libraries were sequenced paired-end with 100 bp reads on an Illumina HiSeq2000. For the original study's pipeline: SOAPnuke was used to process the raw data, throwing out any read that contained adapters or uncalled bases, had a mean Phred below 15, or lacked an exact constant-primer or identifier match. High-quality paired reads were merged with COPE v1.2.5, and unique nucleotide sequences were defined as clonotypes. Clonotypes were aligned to IMGT TRBV, TRBD and TRBJ reference segments using MiTCR v1.1. Analysis was restricted to V-J combinations with a frequency above 0.0001, which covered over 98% of repertoires. A TCS score was defined as the ratio between F50 (clonal expansion) and ExV (chaos), using BLOSUM62-based TCRdist between CDR3 peptides within each V-J. Welch's t-statistics and random forest reduced 500 to 650 V-J features to 13, which were used in a naive Bayes classifier (R e1071). The similarity between thyroid and blood repertoires was quantified using the Morisita-Horn index. In-frame beta chains were kept once TCRdb had trimmed the public reads at Q25 with fastp and called clones with MiXCR. Entries that share a CDR3 protein sequence are merged under the most common genes and DNA. These V and J calls originate from TCRdb's pipeline instead of the authors' own analysis. For this sample there are approximately 600,000 distinct CDR3 sequences; roughly 14% appear just once. The ten top clones hold 4.3% of the sample.

Sequences were obtained from blood. This TCR was sampled from a woman in her thirties or forties with Graves' ophthalmopathy. This receptor chain uses TRBV2 and TRBJ2-5, and TRBD2 matches 11 of the central bases. Read as DNA, the sequence is TGTGCCAGCAGTGAGACTAGCGGGGTGAATGAGACCCAGTACTTC. This encodes CASSETSGVNETQYF. Extended through the reference TRBV2 and TRBJ2-5 proteins, this CDR3 yields the full variable domain: EPEVTQTPSHQVTQMGQEVILRCVPISNHLYFYWYRQILGQKVEFLVSFYNNEISEKSEIFDDQFSVERPDGSNFTLKIRSTKLEDSAMYFCASSETSGVNETQYFGPGTRLLVL.